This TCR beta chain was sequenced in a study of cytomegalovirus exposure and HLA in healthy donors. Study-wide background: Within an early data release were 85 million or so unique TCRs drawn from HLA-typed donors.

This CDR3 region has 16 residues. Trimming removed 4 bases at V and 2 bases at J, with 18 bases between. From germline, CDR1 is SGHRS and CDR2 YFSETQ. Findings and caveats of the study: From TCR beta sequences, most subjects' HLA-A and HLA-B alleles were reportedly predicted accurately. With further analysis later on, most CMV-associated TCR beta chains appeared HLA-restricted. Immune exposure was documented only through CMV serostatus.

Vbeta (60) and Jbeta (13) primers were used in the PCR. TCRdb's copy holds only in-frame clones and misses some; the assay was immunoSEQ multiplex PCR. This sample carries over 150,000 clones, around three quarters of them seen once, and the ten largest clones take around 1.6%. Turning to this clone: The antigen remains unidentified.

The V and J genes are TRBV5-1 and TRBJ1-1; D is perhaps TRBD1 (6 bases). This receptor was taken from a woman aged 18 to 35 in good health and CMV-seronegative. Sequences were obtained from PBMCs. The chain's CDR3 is CASSPALRTVNTEAFF. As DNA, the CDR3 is TGCGCCAGCAGCCCAGCCCTGAGGACAGTCAACACTGAAGCTTTCTTT.